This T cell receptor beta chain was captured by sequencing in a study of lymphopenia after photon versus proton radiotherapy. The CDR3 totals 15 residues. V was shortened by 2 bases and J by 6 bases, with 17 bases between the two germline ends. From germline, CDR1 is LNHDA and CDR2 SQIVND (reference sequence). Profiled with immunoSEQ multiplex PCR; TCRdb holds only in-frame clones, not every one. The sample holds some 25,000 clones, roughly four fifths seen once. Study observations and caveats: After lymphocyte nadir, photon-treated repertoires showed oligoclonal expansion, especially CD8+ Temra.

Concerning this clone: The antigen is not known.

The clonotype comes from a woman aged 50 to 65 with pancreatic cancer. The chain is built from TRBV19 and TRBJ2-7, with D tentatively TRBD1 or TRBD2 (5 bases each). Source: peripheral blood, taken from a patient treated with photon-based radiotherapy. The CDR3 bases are TGTGCCAGTAGTATATCCGGGACCCTCCTTGGCGAGCAGTACTTC. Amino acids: CASSISGTLLGEQYF.